A selection of T cell receptor beta chains follows, all from one sample in a study of regulatory T cells in long-lasting Graves disease. TCRdb reprocessed the multiplex PCR reads with MiXCR, giving one entry per CDR3 protein. The sample has 350,000 to 500,000 distinct CDR3 sequences, 11% to 15% seen once. These same records also appear under a second study, on T cells in Graves' hyperthyroidism and ophthalmopathy.

The sample here was peripheral blood mononuclear cells (PBMCs), taken at new diagnosis, from a patient treated with antithyroid drugs. These receptors were obtained from a woman between 50 and 59 years old with Graves disease. Both conserved end residues are part of each CDR3. The D gene is left open where the match is weak. For some rows the clone size is stated as once, few or many, or as a class when expanded; others skip it.

TRBV20-1	TRBJ2-7	15	.	.	TGCAGTGCCACAGACAGACAGGGGAGGGCCTACGAGCAGTACTTC	CSATDRQGRAYEQYF
TRBV3-1	TRBJ2-1	16	TRBD2	many	TGTGCCAGCAGCCAAGATTGGAGCGGGAGGGGGAATGAGCAGTTCTTC	CASSQDWSGRGNEQFF
TRBV18	TRBJ2-1	12	TRBD2	many	TGTGCCAGCTCACCACCTCAACTAGCGGGAGTCTTC	CASSPPQLAGVF
TRBV12-3/TRBV12-4	TRBJ2-7	12	.	.	TGTGCCAGCAGTTCGCCGGCGGGCGAGCAGTACTTC	CASSSPAGEQYF
TRBV5-1	TRBJ2-5	17	TRBD2	.	TGCGCCAGCAGCTTGGAAACTAGCGGCACCGGGTTGGAGACCCAGTACTTC	CASSLETSGTGLETQYF
TRBV3-1	TRBJ2-2	19	TRBD2	.	TGTGCCAGCAGCCAAGATTGGAGTAGCGGGAGGTGGGACACCGGGGAGCTGTTTTTT	CASSQDWSSGRWDTGELFF
TRBV7-9	TRBJ2-1	15	.	many	TGTGCCAGCAGCCTAACCCCGGACGGGTACAATGAGCAGTTCTTC	CASSLTPDGYNEQFF
TRBV20-1	TRBJ2-4	14	.	few	TGCAGTGCGTCGAAAACACGGGTGAATAACATTCAGTACTTC	CSASKTRVNNIQYF
TRBV20-1	TRBJ2-7	17	TRBD1	many	TGCAGTGCTAGAGATCAAGTACGACAGGGCCGGCCCTACGAGCAGTACTTC	CSARDQVRQGRPYEQYF
TRBV5-1	TRBJ2-5	16	TRBD1	few	TGCGCCAGCAGCTTGTCACGGGACAGGGTGGCAGAGACCCAGTACTTC	CASSLSRDRVAETQYF
TRBV12-3/TRBV12-4	TRBJ2-4	15	.	.	TGTGCCAGCAGTGAAACAGGGAGTTTGAAAAACATTCAGTACTTC	CASSETGSLKNIQYF
TRBV7-9	TRBJ2-1	12	TRBD2	many	TGTGCCGCGCGGGGGGCGAGAAATGAGCAGTTCTTC	CAARGARNEQFF
TRBV5-1	TRBJ2-5	14	TRBD1	.	TGCGCCAGCAGCCCCGGGACAGTGGAAGAGACCCAGTACTTC	CASSPGTVEETQYF
TRBV12-3/TRBV12-4	TRBJ1-2	13	TRBD1	many	TGTGCCAGCAGTTTAGGGGACAGGGACGGCTACACCTTC	CASSLGDRDGYTF
TRBV7-3	TRBJ1-5	18	.	.	TGTGCCAGCAGCTTATCTCTCCTATTTAGCTGGGATCGGCAGCCCCAGCATTTT	CASSLSLLFSWDRQPQHF
TRBV19	TRBJ2-1	14	TRBD2	.	TGTGCCAGTATTGGACTAGCGGATAACAATGAGCAGTTCTTC	CASIGLADNNEQFF
TRBV28	TRBJ2-7	15	.	many	TGTGCCACTTCCCTGGCCCACAGAGGATCCTACGAGCAGTACTTC	CATSLAHRGSYEQYF
TRBV7-9	TRBJ2-7	16	TRBD2	many	TGTGCCAGCAGCCCGCGTCTGCTAGCGGCCCACTACGAGCAGTACTTC	CASSPRLLAAHYEQYF
TRBV6-5	TRBJ1-4	13	.	many	TGTGCCAGCAGTTACTACAGGACTGAAAAACTGTTTTTT	CASSYYRTEKLFF
TRBV9	TRBJ2-3	15	.	many	TGTGCCAGCAGCGTATACGGGAGCAGAACAGATACGCAGTATTTT	CASSVYGSRTDTQYF
TRBV7-2	TRBJ2-5	18	TRBD2	many	TGTGCCAGCAGCTTAAACTTAGCGGGAGTAGGTTTTTCGGAGACCCAGTACTTC	CASSLNLAGVGFSETQYF
TRBV9	TRBJ2-7	14	.	.	TGTGCCAGCAGCGTCGAGGGTTTTGGGGACGAGCAGTACTTC	CASSVEGFGDEQYF
TRBV5-6	TRBJ1-1	18	.	few	TGTGCCAGCAGCTTGAAGAAGATCTTCAGTATACCGAACACTGAAGCTTTCTTT	CASSLKKIFSIPNTEAFF
TRBV9	TRBJ2-5	15	.	many	TGTGCCAGCAGCCCCGATTCAACGCGGCAAGAGACCCAGTACTTC	CASSPDSTRQETQYF
TRBV28	TRBJ1-2	14	.	many	TGTGCCAGCAGTAACGTCGGTTATAACTATGGCTACACCTTC	CASSNVGYNYGYTF
TRBV28	TRBJ1-6	15	TRBD1	many	TGTGCCAGCAGTCCACCTGACAGGGAGAATTCACCCCTCCACTTT	CASSPPDRENSPLHF
TRBV19	TRBJ2-7	15	TRBD2	.	TGTGCCAGTAGGACTCAAACTAGCGGGAGTGACGAGCAGTACTTC	CASRTQTSGSDEQYF
TRBV9	TRBJ2-7	15	.	many	TGTGCCAGCAGCGTGACGGGACTCCCAGAGAGCGTGCAGTACTTC	CASSVTGLPESVQYF
TRBV10-2	TRBJ1-2	17	TRBD1	.	TGCGCCAGCACCCTCTCCGGGACAGGACCTCACTGGGGTGGCTACACCTTC	CASTLSGTGPHWGGYTF
TRBV27	TRBJ1-2	14	TRBD1	once	TGTGCCAGCAGCCCGGGACAGCCGTTCTATGGCTACACCTTC	CASSPGQPFYGYTF
TRBV7-9	TRBJ2-1	17	.	many	TGTGCCAGCAGCGCCACCTTAGGGGGAGGGGGATACAATGAGCAGTTCTTC	CASSATLGGGGYNEQFF
TRBV7-9	TRBJ2-3	16	TRBD1	many	TGTGCCAGCAGCATTAGAGGGACAGCTAGCACAGATACGCAGTATTTT	CASSIRGTASTDTQYF
TRBV28	TRBJ2-3	16	TRBD2	many	TGTGCCAGCGTGGTTATAGGAGCGGGAGGCACAGATACGCAGTATTTT	CASVVIGAGGTDTQYF
TRBV5-4	TRBJ2-3	14	.	once	TGTGCCAGCAGCTTTGAGTATAGCACAGATACGCAGTATTTT	CASSFEYSTDTQYF
TRBV7-6	TRBJ2-3	17	.	many	TGTGCCAGCAGAGATTCAGGGGGAGGGCCTAGCACAGATACGCAGTATTTT	CASRDSGGGPSTDTQYF
TRBV28	TRBJ2-4	14	TRBD2	.	TGTGCCAGCAGCAAAACTAGCGAGGAAAACATTCAGTACTTC	CASSKTSEENIQYF
TRBV19	TRBJ2-5	15	TRBD2	many	TGTGCCAGTAGTATAGGACTAGCGGGTGGTGAGACCCAGTACTTC	CASSIGLAGGETQYF
TRBV28	TRBJ2-4	16	TRBD1	.	TGTGCCAGCAGGGGACAGGGACTTGCAGCCAAAAACATTCAGTACTTC	CASRGQGLAAKNIQYF
TRBV25-1	TRBJ1-4	13	.	many	TGTGCCAGCAGTGAAAGTACGGGCGAAAAACTGTTTTTT	CASSESTGEKLFF
TRBV5-1	TRBJ2-5	14	.	few	TGCGCCAGCAGCTTGGCGGAGTTACAAGAGACCCAGTACTTC	CASSLAELQETQYF
TRBV6-4	TRBJ2-1	16	.	.	TGTGCCAGCTCACCACGAGGGCAGGGAGAGGGTATGAGGCAGTTCTTC	CASSPRGQGEGMRQFF
TRBV12-3/TRBV12-4	TRBJ2-2	15	TRBD2	.	TGTGCCAGCAAAAAACTAGCGACCGAAACCGGGGAGCTGTTTTTT	CASKKLATETGELFF